This T cell receptor beta chain was retrieved from a study of vaccination effects on CD4 cells after COVID-19 (dated by TCRdb to between 2021 and 2023). Background on the whole study: Each participant received two doses of an mRNA SARS-CoV-2 vaccine, either BNT162b2 or mRNA-1273. Altogether, roughly 10 COVID-19 convalescent patients and a few SARS-CoV-2-naive healthy vaccine recipients made up the full study. Pre-vaccine samples were collected from two convalescent patients 16 days and one week before the first dose, corresponding to 142 and 148 days after COVID-19 diagnosis. Cultures from other donors in the study were sequenced using the Oncomine TCR Beta short-read assay on an Illumina iSeq 100. The study compared SARS-CoV-2 spike-specific CD4+ TCR repertoires before and after mRNA vaccination in COVID-19 convalescent patients and infection-naive vaccine recipients.

To note about this clone: No cognate antigen has been identified for it. It has no much larger one-base neighbor in the sample; base qualities were not kept.

To prepare the library, the immunoSEQ multiplex PCR assay was applied. TCR beta CDR3 sequencing was performed on DNA from the cultured, isolated CD4+ T cells. In the source study's methods: Non-productive TCR sequences were removed and reads were trimmed to the CDR3 region, keeping CDR3s of at least 7 amino acids. Antigen-specific clonotypes were identified with the MANAFEST web app by comparing expansion in peptide wells against reference cultures. To be called positive, a clone needed expansion at FDR<0.05 compared with the reference and with all other wells, an odds ratio greater than 5, and a frequency greater than 0.1% in two replicate wells. A clonotype was defined as cross-reactive if the clonotype was significantly expanded both in SARS-CoV-2 spike wells and in at least one common cold coronavirus spike condition. Using the stringdist R package, CDR3 similarity was measured by Levenshtein distance, and unrooted trees were constructed with ape in R 3.6.1. TCRdb re-hosts the immuneACCESS table, in-frame sequences only. Its copies lack some clones; in the studies checked, an unresolved V gene accounts for under half of them, and the cause for the rest is not known. That table furnishes V, J and clone size, whereas the DNA furnished D and trimming. The sample table shows about 45,000 clones, and roughly two thirds are seen once. 25% to 35% of the sample is in the top ten clones.

To identify antigen-specific CD4+ T cell clonotypes by their expansion, the ViraFEST assay first stimulated PBMC with viral peptide pools and then applied TCR sequencing. After approximately eleven days of culture, CD4+ T cells were isolated with the EasySep CD4+ T cell isolation kit. Convalescent patients had PCR-confirmed SARS-CoV-2 infection between March and December 2020, before Alpha, Beta and Delta variants emerged in the United States. Some 2 million PBMC per well were cultured with approximately 10 ug/ml peptides in IMDM containing roughly 5% human AB serum, about 10 IU/ml IL-2 and gentamicin. On days 3 and 7, half of the culture medium was replaced with fresh IL-2-containing medium. Unless noted otherwise, every peptide stimulation condition was grown in triplicate wells. Using Ficoll-Paque Plus gradient centrifugation, PBMC were separated from whole blood and then either used fresh or cryopreserved at -140C. Genomic DNA was extracted from cultured CD4+ T cells with the QIAamp micro DNA kit.

From the cysteine through the phenylalanine, the CDR3 covers 14 amino acids. Just CDR3 DNA is preserved here, 42 bases in frame from base 1. The V and J ends are trimmed by 4 bases and 4 bases, leaving 11 bases between them. According to the germline V gene, CDR1 reads MNHEY and CDR2 reads SVGEGT. Overall study outcomes, separate from this receptor: Limitations of the study were the small number of convalescent patients and the absence of early post-infection timepoints. At late post-vaccination timepoints, both infection-induced and vaccine-induced clones showed marked clonal contraction, consistent with waning T cell responses. In convalescent patients, the post-vaccine spike-reactive repertoire was composed mainly of new vaccine-induced clones that were largely distinct from infection-induced clones.

The clonotype was recovered from a human donor who had a prior SARS-CoV-2 infection. The sample in question was CD4+ T cells from PBMCs cultured with a peptide pool, obtained before COVID-19 vaccination. The chain is made from TRBV6-2 or TRBV6-3 and TRBJ1-5, with the D gene not confidently named. The nucleotide sequence is given as TGTGCCAGCAGTTTACAGACTGGGAATCAGCCCCAGCATTTT. Translated, it reads CASSLQTGNQPQHF.